Each of the 29 T cell receptor beta chains below was sequenced from the same sample in a study of blood T cell repertoires in COVID-19. Assay: immunoSEQ multiplex PCR; the TCRdb copy retains only in-frame clones and omits some. This table holds about 150,000 clones, about 79% found once. The source material was peripheral blood. The source of these receptors is a woman aged 45 to 65 with acute or convalescent COVID-19.

In its sample, this clone was seen once. This chain joins TRBV10-3 and TRBJ2-1, with TRBD2 identical over 9 bases. CDR3 length: 15 residues. Trimming took 3 bases from V and 8 from J; bases not matched to a gene: 8. Germline V lookup: CDR1 ENHRY, CDR2 SYGVKD. The CDR3 DNA reads TGTGCCATCAGTGATGGGGTAGCGGGAGCGTATGAGCAGTTCTTC. This translates into CAISDGVAGAYEQFF.

The chain carries TRBV7-2 and TRBJ1-1, with D unresolved. CDR1 and CDR2 from the germline V gene are SGHTA and FQGNSA. The CDR3 totals 13 residues. With 2 bases removed from V and 4 bases from J, the gap between germline ends came to 8 bases. CDR3 DNA sequence: TGTGCCAGCAGCTTAATGTTGAGCACTGAAGCTTTCTTT. It specifies CASSLMLSTEAFF.

The rearrangement uses TRBV3-1 (or the pseudogene TRBV3-2) and TRBJ2-1, with TRBD1 matching over 8 bases. CDR3 size: 16 residues. Unmatched junction bases numbered 8, after V lost 0 bases and J lost 7 bases. Per germline, CDR1 LGHDT and CDR2 YNNKEL (reference sequence). The CDR3 bases are TGTGCCAGCAGCCAAGATCAGGGAACAGGGGGAAATGAGCAGTTCTTC. Translation gives CASSQDQGTGGNEQFF.

V usage is TRBV4-1 and J usage is TRBJ1-5; D is unclear. CDR1 is MGHRA and CDR2 is YSYEKL in the germline V gene. V shed 4 bases and J shed 8 bases, with 21 bases lying between them. This CDR3 is 16 amino acids long. The CDR3 sequence: CASSRDHRALREPQHF. Here the CDR3 DNA reads TGCGCCAGCAGCCGAGACCACCGGGCCCTGAGGGAGCCCCAGCATTTT.

The chain couples TRBV5-4 to TRBJ1-4; 11 bases fit TRBD1. V shed 3 bases, J shed 8 bases, and the junction held 6 bases outside the gene matches. The CDR3 consists of 15 residues. In germline, CDR1 is SGHNT, CDR2 YYREEE (reference sequence). This CDR3 reads CASSSRTGGNEKLFF. The DNA for the CDR3 is TGTGCCAGCAGCTCTCGGACAGGGGGCAACGAAAAACTGTTTTTT.

The chain joins TRBV6-5 to TRBJ1-1; no clear D gene. Trimming left V 7 bases short and J 1 base short, with 10 bases between. CDR1 MNHEY and CDR2 SVGAGI come from the germline V gene. CDR3 length: 13 amino acids. The chain's CDR3 is CASIGQANTEAFF. In nucleotides, the CDR3 is TGTGCCAGCATCGGCCAGGCGAACACTGAAGCTTTCTTT.

The rearrangement links TRBV7-3 to TRBJ2-5; D remains ambiguous. This CDR3 has 12 amino acids. The germline gives CDR1 SGHTA, CDR2 FQGTGA. Trimming took off 4 bases at V and 2 bases at J, with 5 bases between the two ends. CDR3 DNA sequence: TGTGCCAGCAGCTCCACACAAGAGACCCAGTACTTC. Translating gives CASSSTQETQYF.

The chain links TRBV2 to TRBJ1-5; D unclear. CDR1 SNHLY and CDR2 FYNNEI come from the germline V gene. V was trimmed by 11 bases and J by 3 bases, leaving 8 bases between them. This CDR3 spans 11 amino acids. The CDR3 region has the DNA TGTGCCGGCGGGAACAATCAGCCCCAGCATTTT. Amino acids: CAGGNNQPQHF.

This chain links TRBV3-1 (or the pseudogene TRBV3-2) with TRBJ2-1; weak D call: TRBD1 (5 bases). Trimming stripped 2 bases from V and 9 bases from J, with 14 bases between. The germline V gene has CDR1 LGHDT and CDR2 YNNKEL (reference sequence). This CDR3 is 14 amino acids long. The CDR3 nucleotides read TGTGCCAGCAGCCAACACCAGGGTCACGGTGAGCAGTTCTTC. This sequence encodes CASSQHQGHGEQFF.

This clone occurred once. The chain has TRBV2 and TRBJ1-5; D is unclear. CDR1 is SNHLY and CDR2 is FYNNEI in the germline V gene. The CDR3 totals 14 residues. V lost 2 bases and J lost 0, with 5 bases in between. The CDR3, as DNA: TGTGCCAGCAGTGAACTGTATAGCAATCAGCCCCAGCATTTT. This encodes CASSELYSNQPQHF. Based on the CDR3 plus reference TRBV2 and TRBJ1-5, the full variable domain is EPEVTQTPSHQVTQMGQEVILRCVPISNHLYFYWYRQILGQKVEFLVSFYNNEISEKSEIFDDQFSVERPDGSNFTLKIRSTKLEDSAMYFCASSELYSNQPQHFGDGTRLSIL.

The gene calls are TRBV29-1 and TRBJ2-1, with TRBD1 as a possible D gene (5 bases). Between the trimmed V and J ends, which lost 2 bases and 7 bases, there was a span of 12 bases. Germline V gene lookup returns CDR1 SQVTM and CDR2 ANQGSEA. The CDR3 totals 13 residues. In DNA form, the CDR3 reads TGCAGCGTTGAAAGGGGTGTTGGGAATGAGCAGTTCTTC. It codes for CSVERGVGNEQFF.

This rearrangement joins TRBV4-3 to TRBJ1-2; 7 bases agree with TRBD1. The J segment lost 7 bases and the V segment lost 0 bases, leaving 8 bases of the junction unmatched. Germline V gene sequence: CDR1 LGHNA, CDR2 YSLEER. The CDR3 sequence is 15 residues long. The CDR3 DNA is TGCGCCAGCAGCCAAGATCCCGGGACAGAAGCTGGCTACACCTTC. It codes for CASSQDPGTEAGYTF.

This clone was seen just once. The rearrangement joins TRBV7-2 to TRBJ2-2; D uncertain. V dropped 7 bases and J dropped 8 bases, with 11 bases sitting between them. CDR3 length: 12 residues. Per germline, CDR1 SGHTA and CDR2 FQGNSA. The CDR3 DNA reads TGTGCCAGCAACCGAGAGCCGGGGGAGCTGTTTTTT. Its translation: CASNREPGELFF. The full variable domain, rest sourced from reference TRBV7-2 and TRBJ2-2, is GAGVSQSPSNKVTEKGKDVELRCDPISGHTALYWYRQSLGQGLEFLIYFQGNSAPDKSGLPSDRFSAERTGGSVSTLTIQRTQQEDSAVYLCASNREPGELFFGEGSRLTVL.

The chain is built from TRBV6-6 and TRBJ2-7; no clear D. Trimming pared 5 bases from V and 0 bases from J, leaving 11 bases between. The CDR3 runs 14 residues. Germline loops: CDR1 MNHNY, CDR2 SVGAGI (reference sequence). CDR3 loop: CASSPWPSSYEQYF. In DNA form, the CDR3 reads TGTGCCAGCAGTCCCTGGCCTTCCTCCTACGAGCAGTACTTC.

The sample holds one count of this clone. The V and J genes are TRBV4-2 and TRBJ2-5; D may be TRBD2 (5 bases). CDR1 is LGHNA, CDR2 YNFKEQ, per germline. The CDR3 is 16 amino acids. V was pared by 1 base and J by 1 base, with 13 bases between. CDR3 in amino acids: CASSQGIASGQETQYF. As DNA, the CDR3 is TGTGCCAGCAGCCAAGGAATAGCGAGCGGCCAAGAGACCCAGTACTTC.

This clone occurred once. CDR3 DNA sequence: TGTGCCAGCAGTTCCGGCGGGAGAACAAGTTCCAATGAGCAGTTCTTC. Protein product: CASSSGGRTSSNEQFF. The V and J genes are TRBV27 and TRBJ2-1; 7 positions agree with TRBD2. V gave up 4 bases and J gave up 6 bases; unmatched junction bases: 12. Germline values: CDR1 MNHEY, CDR2 SMNVEV (reference sequence). The CDR3 totals 16 residues.

This rearrangement joins TRBV21-1 to TRBJ2-7; TRBD2, the table's D call, lacks a check against the DNA. TRBV21-1 constitutes a pseudogene. This CDR3 has 15 amino acids. CDR3 sequence: CASRWEGQGIYEQYF. DNA for the CDR3: TGTGCCAGCAGATGGGAGGGGCAGGGTATCTACGAGCAGTACTTC.

This chain uses TRBV7-2 with TRBJ2-7; D remains ambiguous. The germline CDR1 and CDR2 sequences are SGHTA and FQGNSA. This CDR3 has 14 residues. V was clipped by 1 base and J by 0 bases, with 7 bases between them. Written as DNA, the CDR3 is TGTGCCAGCAGCTTAGATTATGTCTCCTACGAGCAGTACTTC. Translation: CASSLDYVSYEQYF. The whole variable domain, filled in from reference TRBV7-2 and TRBJ2-7, reads GAGVSQSPSNKVTEKGKDVELRCDPISGHTALYWYRQSLGQGLEFLIYFQGNSAPDKSGLPSDRFSAERTGGSVSTLTIQRTQQEDSAVYLCASSLDYVSYEQYFGPGTRLTVT.

The CDR3 here is CASSLNVRGFDLNSPLHF. The CDR3 region has the DNA TGTGCCAGCAGTTTAAATGTCCGGGGATTTGACTTAAATTCACCCCTCCACTTT. The chain combines TRBV27 with TRBJ1-6; D uncertain. CDR1 is MNHEY, CDR2 SMNVEV, per germline (reference sequence). Trimming took 2 bases from V and 7 from J, leaving 21 bases between them. CDR3 size: 18 residues.

The chain joins TRBV14 to TRBJ2-5; 10 bases line up with TRBD2. The CDR3 is 15 amino acids. The germline gives CDR1 SGHDN, CDR2 FVKESK. The ends lost 5 bases at V and 2 bases at J; junction bases unmatched: 5. This chain's CDR3 is CASSFGTSEQETQYF. CDR3 nucleotide sequence: TGTGCCAGCAGCTTTGGGACTAGCGAACAAGAGACCCAGTACTTC.

The chain uses TRBV6-5 and TRBJ2-2, with 7 bases aligning to TRBD1. Germline values: CDR1 MNHEY, CDR2 SVGAGI. The CDR3 is made up of 15 amino acids. Losses at the gene ends were 10 bases for V and 1 base for J; bases not matched to a gene: 9. CDR3 nucleotide sequence: TGTGCCACTACCAAGGGACAGCGGAACACCGGGGAGCTGTTTTTT. Amino acid sequence: CATTKGQRNTGELFF.

This clone showed up just once. The gene calls are TRBV9 and TRBJ2-5, with 8 bases matching TRBD1. The germline V gene encodes CDR1 SGDLS and CDR2 YYNGEE. Germline trimming cut 2 bases from V and 5 bases from J; bases unmatched to any gene: 5. This CDR3 has 14 residues. In DNA form, the CDR3 reads TGTGCCAGCAGCGTGACAGGGGCCCCGGAGACCCAGTACTTC. This encodes CASSVTGAPETQYF.

In its sample, this clone was seen once. The J gene is TRBJ2-7, the V gene TRBV6-2 or TRBV6-3, with 9 bases identical to TRBD1. This CDR3 comprises 14 residues. Germline CDR1 MNHEY, CDR2 SVGEGT. The V segment lost 6 bases and the J segment 4 bases; nucleotides outside the gene matches: 7. In DNA form, the CDR3 reads TGTGCCAGCAGCCTGACAGGGGGTATTTACGAGCAGTACTTC. It is translated as CASSLTGGIYEQYF.

V and J are TRBV28 and TRBJ1-2; 9 bases are a match to TRBD1. Germline values: CDR1 MDHEN, CDR2 SYDVKM. This CDR3 is 13 amino acids long. Trimming at V came to 5 bases and at J to 8 bases, leaving 6 bases not matched to a gene. The CDR3 DNA follows: TGTGCCAGCAGTACAGGGGGCTCTAGGGGCTACACCTTC. It codes for CASSTGGSRGYTF.

V usage is TRBV23-1 and J usage is TRBJ1-1; 8 bases align to TRBD1. TRBV23-1 is recorded as an ORF, its role being uncertain. The CDR3 is made up of 15 amino acids. V gave up 8 bases and J gave up 2 bases; unmatched junction bases: 10. CDR3 residues: CASGTGRGLNTEAFF. For the CDR3, the DNA is TGCGCCAGCGGAACGGGCAGGGGGCTTAACACTGAAGCTTTCTTT.

The genes are TRBV7-3 and TRBJ2-5; 12 bases agree with TRBD2. This CDR3 is 15 amino acids long. The germline gives CDR1 SGHTA, CDR2 FQGTGA. Germline trimming cut 3 bases from V and 4 bases from J; bases unmatched to any gene: 3. The CDR3 is CASSFTSGGRETQYF. The CDR3 DNA follows: TGTGCCAGCAGCTTTACTAGCGGGGGGCGAGAGACCCAGTACTTC.

This chain joins TRBV3-1 (or the pseudogene TRBV3-2) and TRBJ2-3; TRBD2 agrees at 8 bases. The V gene end was trimmed by 2 bases and the J gene end by 11 bases; junction bases not matched to a gene: 12. The CDR3 is made up of 15 amino acids. From germline, CDR1 is LGHDT and CDR2 YNNKEL (reference sequence). CDR3 in amino acids: CASSQIGRASFQQYF. In DNA form, the CDR3 reads TGTGCCAGCAGCCAAATCGGGAGGGCCTCTTTCCAGCAGTATTTT.

J is TRBJ2-7 and V is TRBV27; D remains ambiguous. Per the germline V gene, CDR1 is MNHEY and CDR2 is SMNVEV (reference sequence). Deletions cut 4 bases from V and 0 bases from J, with 13 bases between. This CDR3 is 15 amino acids long. The CDR3 sequence: CASSSLHRSSYEQYF. In nucleotides, the CDR3 is TGTGCCAGCAGTTCTTTACACCGGAGCTCCTACGAGCAGTACTTC.

V usage is TRBV2 and J usage is TRBJ1-2, with TRBD1 matching 7 bases. The CDR3 length is 12 residues. The trim removed 5 bases at V and 8 bases at J, leaving 5 bases unmatched. Germline loops: CDR1 SNHLY, CDR2 FYNNEI. The CDR3 DNA reads TGTGCCAGCAGTTGGGACAGTGGGGGCTACACCTTC. It translates to CASSWDSGGYTF.